Listed below are T cell receptor beta chains from one sample, sequenced in a study of blood T cells in healthy people across ages. TCRdb itself ran the 5' RACE reads through MiXCR, one entry per CDR3 protein. The sample yields some 1.4 million distinct CDR3 sequences, approximately 38% seen once. Sequenced material: blood. The receptors originated from a woman younger than 35 in good health. Each CDR3 is given with its conserved first and last residue. D genes are given only for firm matches. Part of the rows lack a size; the others show once, few, many or a class for expanded clones.

J	D	size	V	DNA	CDR3
TRBJ2-1	NA	NA	TRBV20-1	TGCGGTGCTTGGACGCCGGCTTCCTACAATGAGCAGTTCTTC	CGAWTPASYNEQFF
TRBJ1-5	NA	few	TRBV7-6	TGTGCCAGCAGTCTGATCGGGTTAAAGCAGCCCCAGCATTTT	CASSLIGLKQPQHF
TRBJ1-2	NA	few	TRBV5-1	TGCGCCAGCAGTCCCGGAGGCGGAGGGGACTATGGCTACACCTTC	CASSPGGGGDYGYTF
TRBJ1-1	NA	NA	TRBV5-1	TGCGCCAGTAGCGGGACGGACAGTGCCACTGAAGCTTTCTTT	CASSGTDSATEAFF
TRBJ1-2	NA	once	TRBV29-1	TGCAGCGTTCCGGAGGTTCCCTGGAGCGAGGGCTACACCTTC	CSVPEVPWSEGYTF
TRBJ2-7	NA	few	TRBV20-1	TGCAGTGCTATTTGGCAGGGCTACGAGCAGTACTTC	CSAIWQGYEQYF
TRBJ1-1	NA	once	TRBV7-9	TGTGCCAGCAGCTTCGGTCTCTCTGAAGCTTTCTTT	CASSFGLSEAFF
TRBJ2-7	TRBD2	NA	TRBV6-5	TGTGCCAGCAGTTACGAGGGAGGGATCGAGCAGTACTTC	CASSYEGGIEQYF
TRBJ2-1	TRBD2	NA	TRBV5-1	TGCGCCATCTCGACTAGCGGGAGCCCGGATGAGCAGTTCTTC	CAISTSGSPDEQFF
TRBJ1-4	TRBD1	NA	TRBV7-9	TGTGCCAGCAGCTTCGGGACAGGGTATGAAAAACTGTTTTTT	CASSFGTGYEKLFF
TRBJ2-7	TRBD2	NA	TRBV20-1	TGCAGTGCTAGAGATTGGACGGGAACTAGCGGGAAGGGTATGGGTGCCTACGAGCAGTACTTC	CSARDWTGTSGKGMGAYEQYF
TRBJ1-6	TRBD1	NA	TRBV20-1	TGCAGTGCTAGTAACGACAGGGATAATTCACCCCTCCACTTT	CSASNDRDNSPLHF
TRBJ2-3	TRBD2	NA	TRBV10-3	TGTGCCATCAGTGAGTCGGCTAGCGGTGGTTCAGATACGCAGTATTTT	CAISESASGGSDTQYF
TRBJ2-1	TRBD2	few	TRBV29-1	TGCAGCGTTGAAGGGACTAGCGGGAAAAGCAATGAGCAGTTCTTC	CSVEGTSGKSNEQFF